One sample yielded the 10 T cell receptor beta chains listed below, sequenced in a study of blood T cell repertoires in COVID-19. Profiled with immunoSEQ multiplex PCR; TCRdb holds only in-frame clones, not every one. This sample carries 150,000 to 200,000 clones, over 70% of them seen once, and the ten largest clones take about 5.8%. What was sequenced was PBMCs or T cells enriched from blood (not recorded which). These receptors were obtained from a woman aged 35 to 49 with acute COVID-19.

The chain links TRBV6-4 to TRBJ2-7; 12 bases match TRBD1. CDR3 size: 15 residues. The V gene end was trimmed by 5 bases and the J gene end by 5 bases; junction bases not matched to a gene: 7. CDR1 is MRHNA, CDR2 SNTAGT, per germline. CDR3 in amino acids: CASSPPGQGAHEQYF. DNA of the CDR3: TGTGCCAGCAGTCCTCCGGGACAGGGGGCCCACGAGCAGTACTTC.

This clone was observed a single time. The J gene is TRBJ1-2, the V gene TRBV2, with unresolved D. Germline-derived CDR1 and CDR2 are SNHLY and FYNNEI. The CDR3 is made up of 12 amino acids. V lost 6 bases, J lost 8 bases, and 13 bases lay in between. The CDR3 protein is CASSPRGLGYTF. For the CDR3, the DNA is TGTGCCAGCAGCCCCCGGGGATTAGGCTACACCTTC.

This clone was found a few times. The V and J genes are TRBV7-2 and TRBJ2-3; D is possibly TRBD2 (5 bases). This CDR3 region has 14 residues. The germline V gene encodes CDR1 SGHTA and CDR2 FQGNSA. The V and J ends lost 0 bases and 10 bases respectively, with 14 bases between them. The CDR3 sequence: CASSLAEVTSAQYF. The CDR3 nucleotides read TGTGCCAGCAGCTTAGCGGAGGTAACTAGTGCGCAGTATTTT.

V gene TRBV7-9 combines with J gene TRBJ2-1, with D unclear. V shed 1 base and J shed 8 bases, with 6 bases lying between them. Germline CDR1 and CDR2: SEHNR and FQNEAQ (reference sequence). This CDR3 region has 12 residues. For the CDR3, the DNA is TGTGCCAGCAGCTTAGTTGCGGATGAGCAGTTCTTC. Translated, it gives CASSLVADEQFF.

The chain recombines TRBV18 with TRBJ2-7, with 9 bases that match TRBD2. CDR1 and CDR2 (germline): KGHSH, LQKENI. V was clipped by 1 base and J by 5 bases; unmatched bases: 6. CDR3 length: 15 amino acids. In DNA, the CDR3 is TGTGCCAGCTCACCACTGGCGGGAGGGTCCGACGAGCAGTACTTC. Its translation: CASSPLAGGSDEQYF. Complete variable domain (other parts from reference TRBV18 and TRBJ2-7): NAGVMQNPRHLVRRRGQEARLRCSPMKGHSHVYWYRQLPEEGLKFMVYLQKENIIDESGMPKERFSAEFPKEGPSILRIQQVVRGDSAAYFCASSPLAGGSDEQYFGPGTRLTVT.

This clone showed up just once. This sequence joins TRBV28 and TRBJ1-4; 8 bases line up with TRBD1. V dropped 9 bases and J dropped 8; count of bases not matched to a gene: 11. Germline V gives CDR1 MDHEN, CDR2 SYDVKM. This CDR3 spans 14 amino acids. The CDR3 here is CASDGTGGKEKLFF. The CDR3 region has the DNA TGTGCCAGTGACGGGACAGGCGGGAAAGAAAAACTGTTTTTT.

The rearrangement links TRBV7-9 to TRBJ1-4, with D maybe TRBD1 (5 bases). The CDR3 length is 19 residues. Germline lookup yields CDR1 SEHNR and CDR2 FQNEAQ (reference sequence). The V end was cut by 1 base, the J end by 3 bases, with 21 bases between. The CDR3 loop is CASSLGFGRSAGANEKLFF. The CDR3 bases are TGTGCCAGCAGCTTAGGGTTTGGCCGTTCGGCGGGGGCTAATGAAAAACTGTTTTTT.

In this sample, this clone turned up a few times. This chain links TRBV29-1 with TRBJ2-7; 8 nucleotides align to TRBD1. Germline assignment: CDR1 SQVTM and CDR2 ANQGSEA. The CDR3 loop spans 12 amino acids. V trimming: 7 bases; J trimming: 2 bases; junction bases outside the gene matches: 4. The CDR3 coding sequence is TGCAGCGGGGGACAGGACACCTACGAGCAGTACTTC. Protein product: CSGGQDTYEQYF.

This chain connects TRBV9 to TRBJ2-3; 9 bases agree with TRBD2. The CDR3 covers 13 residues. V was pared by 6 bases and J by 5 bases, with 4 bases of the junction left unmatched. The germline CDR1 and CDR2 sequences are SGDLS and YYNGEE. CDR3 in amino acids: CASTSLAGDTQYF. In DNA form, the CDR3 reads TGTGCCAGCACCTCACTAGCGGGAGATACGCAGTATTTT.

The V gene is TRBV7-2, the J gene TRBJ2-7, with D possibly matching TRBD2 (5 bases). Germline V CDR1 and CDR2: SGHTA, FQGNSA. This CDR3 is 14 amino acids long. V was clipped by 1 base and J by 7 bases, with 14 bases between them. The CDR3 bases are TGTGCCAGCAGCTTAGGTAGGGCTAGCAGGGAGCAGTACTTC. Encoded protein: CASSLGRASREQYF.